This T cell receptor (beta chain) was obtained from a study of cytomegalovirus exposure and HLA in healthy donors (dated by TCRdb to 2017 to 2019). Background on the whole study: An earlier analysis of 587 of the donors reported approximately 290 Gb of sequence data and around 120 million unique TCR beta sequences from about 200 million T cells. Roughly 300 gigabases of sequencing data and approximately 91 million unique TCR sequences made up an early release that covered fewer than 650 HLA-typed donors. Of the approximately 400 genotyped donors, approximately 82% fell in the genetic ancestry cluster associated with self-reported Caucasian donors. The study aimed to test whether signatures of past pathogen exposure could be identified by cataloging public T cell receptors. The study used immunosequencing to profile the T cell repertoires of about 670 subjects and linked those repertoires to cytomegalovirus serostatus. Along with the roughly 670-subject first cohort, a separate validation cohort of over a hundred different subjects was used. To predict cytomegalovirus infection status, the study brought together high-throughput TCR immunosequencing, statistical association of individual TCRs with disease status, and machine learning. A later analysis re-examined previously published TCR beta repertoires from just over 650 donors and added high-resolution HLA genotyping to investigate patterns of TCR occurrence. Rather than using new phenotypic data, the later analysis identified candidate immune exposures from TCR beta sequences and from how often those sequences occurred across donors. To decide whether each TCR beta V gene segment behaved as functional or pseudogenic, an earlier analysis of fewer than 750 of the donors relied on high-throughput TCR beta sequencing. Donor age, sex, ethnicity and CMV serostatus were compiled alongside the repertoire data. A later genetic analysis took genome-wide SNP genotypes for about three fifths of the 666 donors and used that subset as a discovery cohort. Every repertoire in the discovery cohort had been generated on one and the same sequencing platform. HLA typing covered class I and class II loci at four-digit resolution. Typing coverage varied by locus: about 629-640 donors for A, B, C, DRB1 and DQB1; more than 500 for DQA1; more than 600 for DPA1; approximately 450 for DPB1. Roughly five DR-DQ haplotypes were handled as single units for association and clustering, since linkage in the cohort was strong. On average, 235,054 unique TCR beta nucleotide sequences were sequenced per donor among about 400 genotyped donors of the cohort, with 15% to 20% of those sequences being non-productive. General findings and caveats noted by the study authors: When HLA alleles, especially DR and DQ, strongly co-occurred, TCR associations were difficult to assign to individual alleles. The presence/absence analyses assumed that sequencing depth was roughly uniform across donors, and that assumption may not be true. The authors suggested that the approach could potentially be generalized to other disease states and immunological phenotypes. A later genetic analysis reported fewer N-insertions in productive TCRs among donors in an Asian-associated ancestry cluster than the roughly 640-donor mean. For the cohort, immune exposure information was limited to CMV serostatus. Because HLA typing was unavailable for some donors at each locus, only the typed subset was used in association tests. In a later genetic analysis, a missense DCLRE1C variant was associated with V-gene and J-gene trimming of TCR beta chains, and the association was replicated in an independent cohort. According to a later analysis, parvovirus B19, influenza, CMV and Epstein-Barr virus appeared linked to several top co-occurrence clusters. In a later analysis, around 15,000 TCR beta sequences were associated with specific HLA alleles at a false discovery rate of 0.05. The 87-base-pair reads could not distinguish some IMGT-functional V segments, including TRBV6-2 and TRBV6-3, so those segments were excluded. Across donors, most TCR sequences were observed very rarely, whereas some public TCRs were present in many individuals. Broadly in line with IMGT annotations, most TCR beta V segments showed up in productive rearrangements about 87% or about 30% of the time in an earlier analysis of some 590 of the donors. In both the original and validation cohorts, the classifier was reported to diagnose cytomegalovirus status with high specificity and sensitivity. Correlated functional status among segregating V segments might reflect linkage disequilibrium, but an unknown experimental factor could not be ruled out. A cluster of highly shared sequence variants was judged likely to represent a technical artifact of the sequencing pipeline. The earlier analysis of approximately 540 of the donors excluded about 16 rarely observed V segments, including chromosome 9 orphons, because counts were too low. In vitro tests confirmed that a few of the cytomegalovirus-associated TCR beta chains recognize cytomegalovirus antigens. In a later analysis, TCR association rates were found to vary across HLA loci, with the most associated TCRs seen for DRB1 alleles and the fewest for HLA-C alleles. According to a later analysis, most CMV-associated TCR beta chains appeared to be HLA-restricted, and the HLA associations seemed to be driven largely by CMV exposure. A further reported finding was that TCR beta sequences accurately predicted the HLA-A and HLA-B alleles for most subjects in the first cohort. The cohort was sequenced for TCR beta chains only, and without alpha or paired-chain data the features that could be detected were limited. A total of 150 to 200 TCR beta chains were listed by the study as associated with cytomegalovirus. A later analysis found that HLA-associated TCR beta chains were more clonally expanded and had lower generation probabilities than equally common non-associated chains.

V lost 4 bases and J lost 1 base; the stretch between them is 14 bases long. The CDR3 covers 15 residues, taking in both the cysteine and the phenylalanine. Only the CDR3 DNA stays, 45 bases, in frame from base 1. Via the germline V gene, CDR1 is SGHTS and CDR2 YDEGEE. Library prep was done by the immunoSEQ multiplex PCR assay. A mixture of 60 forward primers for TCR Vbeta segments and 13 reverse primers for TCR Jbeta segments was used in the multiplex PCR. The CDR3 region of rearranged TCR beta genes was amplified from genomic DNA with a multiplex PCR assay. On the Illumina HiSeq System, the amplified TCR beta libraries were sequenced as 87-base-pair reads. Turning to the authors' computational methods: A later analysis counted approximately 84 million unique TCR beta chains across the 700 or so repertoires, and 9 million to 14 million of these chains were shared by at least two donors. A nearest-neighbor algorithm error-corrected the raw reads and collapsed the reads into unique sequences, merging closely related sequences to remove PCR and sequencing errors. CDR3 sequences were aligned to IMGT reference sequences to assign V, D and J gene segments. For a sequence to be retained, a match of at least six nucleotides to both a V gene segment and a J gene segment was required. Rearrangements were called productive when the CDR3 lacked stop codons and stayed in frame with V and J; all others were non-productive. Following IMGT convention, CDR3 was defined as the stretch from the second conserved V-encoded cysteine to the conserved J-encoded phenylalanine. Sequences without an unambiguous match to a single V gene segment were excluded from the earlier analysis of a few hundred of the donors. In an earlier analysis of 587 of the donors, V segments were called functional above 56.7% productive rearrangements and were called segregating when the between-donor standard deviation exceeded 5%. A statistical classification framework was built to diagnose cytomegalovirus status from the catalog of TCR beta chain sequences. In a later analysis, V and J genes were assigned by comparing TCR nucleotide sequences against IMGT/GENE-DB human TR gene sequences. A later analysis assigned CDR3 sequences and most-parsimonious VDJ recombination scenarios with the TCRdist pipeline. A later analysis defined each TCR beta chain by its CDR3 amino acid sequence plus V-gene family, and excluded reads lacking a unique V-gene family. As a way to deal with suspected cross-contamination and a sequencing artifact, a later analysis dropped 450 to 600 nucleotide sequences that were highly shared and had low generation probability. For each public chain, a later analysis derived a clonal expansion index from normalized ranks of inferred template counts within each repertoire. In a later analysis, generation probabilities were computed with a VDJ recombination model fitted to out-of-frame rearrangements, and the resulting probabilities were checked against IGoR. Hypergeometric tests were used in a later analysis to score TCR-TCR, TCR-HLA and TCR-CMV co-occurrence, with a repertoire-size bias correction applied to the TCR pairs. False discovery rates were estimated in a later analysis by permuting HLA or CMV assignments 20 times. A later analysis grouped co-occurring TCRs with DBSCAN, adding TCRdist sequence similarity when clustering within HLA-allele-positive subsets. Repertoires with fewer than 30,000 or more than 120,000 public chains, plus five repertoires with anomalous nucleotide sharing, were excluded from co-occurrence clustering. TCRdb provides this immuneACCESS table in a form limited to in-frame rearrangements. Some clones are lacking; in checked studies, under half of them reflect an unresolved V gene, and why the rest are absent is not known. D and trimming were read from the DNA, whereas the V and J calls and clone size are those reported in that table. In this sample the table shows 150,000 to 200,000 clones, roughly 84% of which occur a single time. More than 2% of the sample belongs to the ten largest clones.

Notes on this clone: The specificity of this receptor is unknown. Qualities for individual bases were not recorded, and no much larger clone is one base off.

The cohort was made up of roughly 670 healthy bone marrow donors. At the time of sampling, every cohort member was nominally healthy, though immune exposures that went unrecorded were likely present. The donor tested CMV seropositive and was one of the 289 seropositive cohort members. Each donor provided a peripheral blood sample, and peripheral blood mononuclear cells were used for TCR beta sequencing. The Qiagen DNeasy Blood Extraction Kit was used to extract genomic DNA from the blood cell samples. Recombination joined TRBV5-8 with TRBJ1-1; tentative D gene TRBD1, with 6 bases matching. The sequence was obtained from a man aged 18 to 35 in good health and CMV-seropositive. The sequenced material came from PBMCs. The DNA sequence follows: TGTGCCAGCAGCCGGGCGGTCAGGGGGAACACTGAAGCTTTCTTT. Its coded protein is CASSRAVRGNTEAFF.